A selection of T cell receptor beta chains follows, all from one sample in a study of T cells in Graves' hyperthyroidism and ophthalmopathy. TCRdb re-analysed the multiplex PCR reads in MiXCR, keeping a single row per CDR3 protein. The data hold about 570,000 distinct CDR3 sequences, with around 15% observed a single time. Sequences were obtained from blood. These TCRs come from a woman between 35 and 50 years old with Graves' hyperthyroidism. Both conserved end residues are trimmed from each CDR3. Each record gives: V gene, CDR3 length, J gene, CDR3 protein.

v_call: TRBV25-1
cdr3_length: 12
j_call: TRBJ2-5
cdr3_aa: ASRGVGEQETQY

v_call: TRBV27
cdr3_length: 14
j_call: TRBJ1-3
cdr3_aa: ASSLSPTASGNTIY

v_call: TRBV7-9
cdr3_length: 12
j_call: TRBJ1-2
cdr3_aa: ASSFTQGSGGYT

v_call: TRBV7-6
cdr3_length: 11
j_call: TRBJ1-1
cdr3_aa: ASSADWNTEAF

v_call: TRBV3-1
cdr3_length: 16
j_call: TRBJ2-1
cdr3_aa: ASSQDLPSGREGDEQF

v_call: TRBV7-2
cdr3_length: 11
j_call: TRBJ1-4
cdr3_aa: ASSLGYNEKLF

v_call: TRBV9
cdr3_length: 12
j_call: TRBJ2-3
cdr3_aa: ASSARDSTDTQY

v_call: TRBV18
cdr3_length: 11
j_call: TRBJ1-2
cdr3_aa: ASSPTVDYGYT

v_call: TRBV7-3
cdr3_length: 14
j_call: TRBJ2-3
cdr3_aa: ASSKSRDPGTDTQY

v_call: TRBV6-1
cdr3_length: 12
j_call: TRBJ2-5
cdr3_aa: ASTTMGLQETQY

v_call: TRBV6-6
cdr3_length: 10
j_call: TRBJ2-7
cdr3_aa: ASSYGTEGQY

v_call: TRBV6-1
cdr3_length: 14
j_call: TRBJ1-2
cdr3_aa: ASSEGLIAAYYGYT